Described below is a single T cell receptor beta chain sequence and its context. This entry is derived from a study of blood T cell repertoires in COVID-19. Germline V gives CDR1 SGHVS, CDR2 FQNEAQ. This CDR3 has 15 residues. V was pared by 5 bases and J by 2 bases, with 7 bases of the junction left unmatched. In the authors' workflow: The assay estimated nucleated cells by amplifying reference gene primers. The protocol was immunoSEQ multiplex PCR, while the TCRdb copy is restricted to in-frame clones and leaves out a portion. Clone size and the V and J calls come from that table; the DNA yielded D and trimming. The table shows some 83,000 clones, with 88% occurring only once.

The clonotype was recovered from a man in his 60s with acute or convalescent COVID-19. The chain combines TRBV7-8 with TRBJ1-2; the match to TRBD1 covers 8 bases. Sample: peripheral blood. CDR3 sequence reads: CASSPSDRANYGYTF. The CDR3 region has the DNA TGTGCCAGCAGCCCCTCGGACAGGGCAAACTATGGCTACACCTTC.